This T cell receptor (beta chain) was documented in a study of Graves' ophthalmopathy and Graves' hyperthyroidism. As the template, RNA transcripts were used to amplify TCR beta CDR3 regions. Scientists carried out first-round RT-PCR using HTBI primers and then a second-round multiplex PCR. TCRdb ran MiXCR on the multiplex PCR reads and lists one entry per CDR3 protein. The table includes more than 150,000 distinct CDR3 sequences, over 35% detected once. This clonotype was recorded at least ten times. Active ophthalmopathy (CAS at least 3, NOSPECS at least 4), lasting under 3 months. Germline assignment: CDR1 GTSNPN and CDR2 SVGIG (reference sequence). The CDR3 totals 11 residues. Trimming cost V 4 bases and J 9 bases; bases outside gene matches: 5.

V and J are TRBV30 and TRBJ1-1; 7 bases align to TRBD1. Sequencing input: peripheral blood. The receptor's source is a woman between 35 and 50 years old with Graves' ophthalmopathy. The CDR3 nucleotides are TGTGCCTGGACCGCGACAGGGAAAGCTTTCTTT. Amino acid sequence: CAWTATGKAFF.